Listed here are 5 T cell receptor beta chains from one sample, sequenced in a study of shared clonotypes between healthy human individuals. The protocol was immunoSEQ multiplex PCR, while the TCRdb copy is restricted to in-frame clones and leaves out a portion. The sample has some 2.1 million clones, 85% to 95% seen once. The sequenced sample was naive CD4+ T cells sorted from blood. The subset denotes: CD45RA+ positively selected. The receptors were sampled from a man aged 18 to 29 in good health.

The chain has TRBV28 and TRBJ2-1; D is undetermined. Per the germline V gene, CDR1 is MDHEN and CDR2 is SYDVKM. The CDR3 runs to 11 residues. The V end lost 4 bases, the J end lost 8 bases, and 6 bases lay between the germline ends. The CDR3 DNA follows: TGTGCCAGCAGTTCAGGACATGAGCAGTTCTTC. Protein product: CASSSGHEQFF.

In the case of this clone: This sample also contains other DNA sequences that code for the same CDR3. The J gene is TRBJ2-5, the V gene TRBV4-1; 10 bases agree with TRBD1. J lost 7 bases, V lost 2 bases, and 7 bases had no gene match. CDR1 and CDR2 from the germline V gene are MGHRA and YSYEKL. The CDR3 covers 15 residues. This chain's CDR3 is CASSQLTGGAGTQYF. CDR3 DNA: TGCGCCAGCAGCCAATTGACAGGGGGCGCAGGGACCCAGTACTTC.

Concerning this clone itself: Different DNA sequences within this sample yield the same CDR3. The chain joins TRBV5-1 to TRBJ1-1; the D gene is possibly TRBD1 (6 bases). This CDR3 is 14 amino acids long. Germline assignment: CDR1 SGHRS and CDR2 YFSETQ. V was cut by 4 bases and J by 0 bases, with 10 bases left in between. This CDR3 reads CASSPDSLNTEAFF. Written as DNA, the CDR3 is TGCGCCAGCAGCCCGGACAGTTTGAACACTGAAGCTTTCTTT. The whole variable domain, remainder taken from reference TRBV5-1 and TRBJ1-1, is KAGVTQTPRYLIKTRGQQVTLSCSPISGHRSVSWYQQTPGQGLQFLFEYFSETQRNKGNFPGRFSGRQFSNSRSEMNVSTLELGDSALYLCASSPDSLNTEAFFGQGTRLTVV.

The chain's CDR3 is CASSLGPKAGTMNTEAFF. Here the CDR3 DNA reads TGTGCCAGCAGCTTAGGCCCTAAGGCAGGGACCATGAACACTGAAGCTTTCTTT. This rearrangement joins TRBV13 to TRBJ1-1, with a tentative D call TRBD1 (5 bases). V shed 0 bases and J shed 0 bases, with 17 bases lying between them. Germline CDR1 is PRHDT and CDR2 is FYEKMQ (reference sequence). The CDR3 has 18 residues.

V usage is TRBV2 and J usage is TRBJ2-2, with 10 bases that match TRBD1. Trimming at V came to 4 bases and at J to 4 bases, leaving 3 bases not matched to a gene. CDR1 is SNHLY, CDR2 FYNNEI, per germline. The CDR3 is made up of 15 amino acids. In DNA, the CDR3 is TGTGCCAGCAGTGGGACAGGGGGACCCACCGGGGAGCTGTTTTTT. Its translation is CASSGTGGPTGELFF. The complete variable domain, with remaining parts taken from reference TRBV2 and TRBJ2-2, reads EPEVTQTPSHQVTQMGQEVILRCVPISNHLYFYWYRQILGQKVEFLVSFYNNEISEKSEIFDDQFSVERPDGSNFTLKIRSTKLEDSAMYFCASSGTGGPTGELFFGEGSRLTVL.